A selection of T cell receptor beta chains follows, all from one sample in a study of T-cell memory formation after mild COVID-19. TCRdb reanalysed the 5' RACE reads using MiXCR and keeps one entry per CDR3 protein. This sample has 300,000 to 350,000 distinct CDR3 sequences, with approximately 19% found just once. What was sequenced was PBMCs or a T cell subset sorted from them (not recorded which). Receptors originate from a man between 18 and 35 years old who had mild COVID-19 (a few samples of this study predate the infection). Cell type and time point are not known. The CDR3 runs from the conserved cysteine through the conserved F or W. D genes are given only for firm matches. Where a row states a size, it is once, few, many or the class of an expanded clone; other rows omit it.

clone_size	v_call	j_call	cdr3_length	d_call	cdr3_aa	cdr3_nt
few	TRBV5-1	TRBJ1-6	15	TRBD1	CASRRTGADNSPLHF	TGCGCCAGCAGACGGACAGGGGCGGATAATTCACCCCTCCACTTT
few	TRBV15	TRBJ2-6	16	NA	CATSRGRYSGANVLTF	TGTGCCACCAGCAGGGGCAGATACTCTGGGGCCAACGTCCTGACTTTC
few	TRBV12-3/TRBV12-4	TRBJ2-2	15	TRBD2	CASSSSGTMTGELFF	TGTGCCAGCAGTTCCTCCGGGACTATGACCGGGGAGCTGTTTTTT
few	TRBV28	TRBJ1-1	15	NA	CASSFDWLTNTEAFF	TGTGCCAGCAGTTTCGACTGGCTCACGAACACTGAAGCTTTCTTT
few	TRBV5-1	TRBJ2-6	18	TRBD2	CASSLAGEGSPGANVLTF	TGCGCCAGCAGCTTGGCCGGGGAGGGGTCCCCTGGGGCCAACGTCCTGACTTTC
few	TRBV28	TRBJ1-2	16	NA	CASSRVPGRLNYGYTF	TGTGCCAGCAGTCGTGTGCCGGGGCGCCTAAACTATGGCTACACCTTC
NA	TRBV21-1	TRBJ1-1	16	NA	CASSKVPPPKNTEAFF	TGTGCCAGCAGCAAAGTGCCCCCGCCAAAGAACACTGAAGCTTTCTTT
NA	TRBV5-1	TRBJ2-7	13	NA	CASSLEPPVQQYF	TGCGCCAGCAGCTTGGAGCCCCCAGTGCAGCAGTACTTC
few	TRBV7-9	TRBJ1-5	15	NA	CASSLGPIGNQPQHF	TGTGCCAGCAGCTTAGGGCCTATAGGCAATCAGCCCCAGCATTTT
few	TRBV7-7	TRBJ2-3	17	TRBD2	CASSRLAGGASTDTQYF	TGTGCTAGCAGCCGACTAGCGGGGGGCGCTAGCACAGATACGCAGTATTTT
many	TRBV5-1	TRBJ2-2	13	NA	CASSLQNTGELFF	TGCGCCAGCAGCCTCCAGAACACCGGGGAGCTGTTTTTT
NA	TRBV25-1	TRBJ1-2	12	NA	CASSEVLRGYTF	TGTGCCAGCAGTGAGGTCCTCCGGGGCTACACCTTC
few	TRBV7-8	TRBJ1-2	12	NA	CASSFRSDGYTF	TGTGCCAGCAGCTTCAGGAGTGATGGCTACACCTTC
few	TRBV7-2	TRBJ1-2	12	NA	CASSAWRGGYTF	TGTGCCAGCAGCGCCTGGCGGGGCGGCTACACCTTC
NA	TRBV2	TRBJ1-4	15	NA	CASSGKWSYNEKLFF	TGTGCCAGCAGTGGGAAGTGGAGTTATAATGAAAAACTGTTTTTT
many	TRBV11-1	TRBJ1-5	13	NA	CASSLSDYQPQHF	TGTGCCAGCAGCTTATCCGACTATCAGCCCCAGCATTTT
NA	TRBV27	TRBJ1-1	13	TRBD1	CASSSDRGFVAFF	TGTGCCAGCAGTTCCGACAGGGGTTTCGTGGCTTTCTTT
few	TRBV6-5	TRBJ1-6	15	NA	CASSRQGIYNSPLHF	TGTGCCAGCAGTCGTCAGGGGATCTATAATTCACCCCTCCACTTT
many	TRBV5-1	TRBJ2-7	14	TRBD1	CASSLGQGAYEQYF	TGCGCCAGCAGCCTGGGACAGGGAGCCTACGAGCAGTACTTC
NA	TRBV5-1	TRBJ1-6	15	NA	CASSYYRGYNSPLHF	TGCGCCAGCAGCTATTACCGGGGGTACAATTCACCCCTCCACTTT
NA	TRBV20-1	TRBJ2-7	15	TRBD1	CSARTPAGGFYEQYF	TGCAGTGCTAGGACCCCGGCAGGGGGATTCTACGAGCAGTACTTC
NA	TRBV19	TRBJ1-5	16	NA	CASSPTDRGGHQPQHF	TGTGCCAGTAGTCCAACCGACCGTGGGGGACATCAGCCCCAGCATTTT
NA	TRBV6-2/TRBV6-3	TRBJ1-5	15	NA	CASSYFNGINQPQHF	TGTGCCAGCAGTTACTTCAACGGTATTAATCAGCCCCAGCATTTT
NA	TRBV27	TRBJ1-5	13	NA	CASSLEMGQPQHF	TGTGCCAGCAGTTTAGAGATGGGTCAGCCCCAGCATTTT
NA	TRBV5-1	TRBJ2-3	14	NA	CASSLAIGADTQYF	TGCGCCAGCAGCTTGGCCATCGGGGCAGATACGCAGTATTTT
few	TRBV6-5	TRBJ1-2	13	NA	CASIDPRGRGYTF	TGTGCCAGCATCGATCCCAGGGGACGGGGCTACACCTTC
NA	TRBV5-6	TRBJ1-3	15	NA	CASSLTGGAGYTIYF	TGTGCCAGCAGCTTGACCGGGGGCGCCGGATACACCATATATTTT
few	TRBV5-1	TRBJ2-2	14	NA	CASSSRPDTGELFF	TGCGCCAGCAGCTCCCGACCAGACACCGGGGAGCTGTTTTTT
NA	TRBV6-5	TRBJ1-3	21	NA	CASSSTGRDQFSLWSGNTIYF	TGTGCCAGCAGCTCAACCGGGAGGGACCAATTTTCACTCTGGTCTGGAAACACCATATATTTT
NA	TRBV7-2	TRBJ2-5	15	NA	CASSLWGDSQETQYF	TGTGCCAGCAGCTTATGGGGAGACTCCCAAGAGACCCAGTACTTC
NA	TRBV7-2	TRBJ2-1	15	NA	CASSTTSSSYNEQFF	TGTGCCAGCAGCACGACCAGTAGCTCCTACAATGAGCAGTTCTTC
few	TRBV20-1	TRBJ2-3	14	NA	CSASLPGGTDTQYF	TGCAGTGCTAGTTTGCCGGGGGGCACAGATACGCAGTATTTT
few	TRBV7-8	TRBJ1-5	12	NA	CASSFRDQPQHF	TGTGCCAGCAGCTTCAGGGATCAGCCCCAGCATTTT
NA	TRBV7-2	TRBJ2-5	16	TRBD2	CASSPIGLAGRETQYF	TGTGCCAGCAGCCCGATAGGGCTAGCGGGAAGAGAGACCCAGTACTTC
NA	TRBV6-4	TRBJ2-1	15	TRBD1	CASSDRTGAIDEQFF	TGTGCCAGCAGTGACCGGACAGGGGCAATCGATGAGCAGTTCTTC
few	TRBV9	TRBJ2-3	14	NA	CASSVLELADTQYF	TGTGCCAGCAGCGTATTGGAACTAGCTGATACGCAGTATTTT
NA	TRBV4-3	TRBJ2-7	15	NA	CASSQDRGYPYEQYF	TGCGCCAGCAGCCAAGATCGGGGCTATCCGTACGAGCAGTACTTC